This T cell receptor beta chain was captured by sequencing in a study of CD8+CD57+ T cells in acquired aplastic anemia. This clonotype was picked up one time. Genomic DNA acted as the template from which TCR beta VDJ combination and CDR3 sequence profiling were carried out. One entry per CDR3 protein, called by TCRdb with MiXCR from the reads. The sample consists of 250,000 to 300,000 distinct CDR3 sequences, roughly 59% of them appearing once. Per germline, CDR1 SEHNR and CDR2 FQNEAQ (reference sequence). The CDR3 runs 14 residues. V shed 8 bases and J shed 2 bases, with 16 bases lying between them. By flow cytometry, patients selected for sequencing had shown an expansion of CD8+CD57+ cells. Sampling of blood occurred while the patients had still received no therapy.

This clonotype originated in a human donor with aplastic anemia. Sequenced input: sorted CD4+, CD8+, or CD8+CD57+ T cells (not recorded which) from PBMCs. The V call is TRBV7-9, the J call TRBJ2-7; D perhaps matches TRBD1 (6 bases). CDR3 DNA: TGTGCCAGCGGTTCCGGGACATCCCCCTACGAGCAGTACTTC. Translated, it gives CASGSGTSPYEQYF.